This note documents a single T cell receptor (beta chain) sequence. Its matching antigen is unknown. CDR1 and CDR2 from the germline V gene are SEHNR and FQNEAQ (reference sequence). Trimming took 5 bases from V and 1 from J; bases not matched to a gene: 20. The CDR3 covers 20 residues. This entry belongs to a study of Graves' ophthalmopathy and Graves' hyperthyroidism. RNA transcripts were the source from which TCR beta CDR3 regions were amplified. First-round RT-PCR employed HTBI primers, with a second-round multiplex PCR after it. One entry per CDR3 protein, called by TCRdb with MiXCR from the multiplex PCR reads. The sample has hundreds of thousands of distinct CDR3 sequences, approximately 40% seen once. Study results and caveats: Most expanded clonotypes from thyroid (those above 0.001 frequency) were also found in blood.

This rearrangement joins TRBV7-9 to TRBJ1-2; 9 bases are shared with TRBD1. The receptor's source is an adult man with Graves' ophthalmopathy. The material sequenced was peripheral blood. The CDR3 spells CASSPRLAGIETGGNYGYTF. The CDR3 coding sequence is TGTGCCAGCAGCCCCCGACTGGCGGGGATAGAGACAGGGGGTAACTATGGCTACACCTTC.